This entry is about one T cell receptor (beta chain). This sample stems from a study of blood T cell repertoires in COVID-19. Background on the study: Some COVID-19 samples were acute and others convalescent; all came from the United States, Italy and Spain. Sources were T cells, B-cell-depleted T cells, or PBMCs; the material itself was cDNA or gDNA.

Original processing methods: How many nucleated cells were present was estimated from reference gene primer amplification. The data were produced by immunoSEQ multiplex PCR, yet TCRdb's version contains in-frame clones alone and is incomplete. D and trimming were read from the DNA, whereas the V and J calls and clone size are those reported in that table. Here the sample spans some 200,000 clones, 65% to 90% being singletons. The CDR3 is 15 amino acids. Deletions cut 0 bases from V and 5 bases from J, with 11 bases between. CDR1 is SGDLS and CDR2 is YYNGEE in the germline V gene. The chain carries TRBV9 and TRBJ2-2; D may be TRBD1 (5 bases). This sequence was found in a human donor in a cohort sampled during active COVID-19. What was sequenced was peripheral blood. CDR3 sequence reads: CASSVGGKGTGELFF. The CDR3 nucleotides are TGTGCCAGCAGCGTAGGGGGAAAGGGGACCGGGGAGCTGTTTTTT.